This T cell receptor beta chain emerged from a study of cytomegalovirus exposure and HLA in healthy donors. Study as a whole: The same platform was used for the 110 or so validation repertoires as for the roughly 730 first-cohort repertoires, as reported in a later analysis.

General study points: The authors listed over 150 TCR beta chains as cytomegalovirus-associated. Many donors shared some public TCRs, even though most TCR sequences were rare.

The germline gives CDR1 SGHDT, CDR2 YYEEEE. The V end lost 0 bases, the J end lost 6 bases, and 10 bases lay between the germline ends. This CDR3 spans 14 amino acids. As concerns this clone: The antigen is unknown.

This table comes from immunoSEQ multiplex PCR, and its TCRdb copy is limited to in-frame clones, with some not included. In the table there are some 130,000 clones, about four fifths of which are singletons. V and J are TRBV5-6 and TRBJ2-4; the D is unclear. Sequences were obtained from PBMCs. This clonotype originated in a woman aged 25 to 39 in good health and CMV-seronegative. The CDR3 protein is CASSLVNGLNIQYF. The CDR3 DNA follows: TGTGCCAGCAGCTTGGTGAACGGTTTAAACATTCAGTACTTC.